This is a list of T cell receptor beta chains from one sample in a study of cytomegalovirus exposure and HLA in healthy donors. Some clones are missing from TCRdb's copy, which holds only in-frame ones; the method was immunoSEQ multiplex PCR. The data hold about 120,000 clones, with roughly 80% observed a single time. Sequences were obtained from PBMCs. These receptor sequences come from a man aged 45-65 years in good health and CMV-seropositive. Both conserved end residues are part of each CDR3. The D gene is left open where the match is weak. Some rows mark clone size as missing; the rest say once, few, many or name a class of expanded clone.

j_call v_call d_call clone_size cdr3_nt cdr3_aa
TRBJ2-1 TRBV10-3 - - TGTGCCATCAGCCACGGGTCTACTTACAATGAGCAGTTCTTC CAISHGSTYNEQFF
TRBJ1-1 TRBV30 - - TGTGCCTGGAGTGTATCAGAGGGTTTTAACGCTGAAGCTTTCTTT CAWSVSEGFNAEAFF
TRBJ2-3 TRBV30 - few TGTGCCCTGGGTCTCCGACAAACGCAGTATTTT CALGLRQTQYF
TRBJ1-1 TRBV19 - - TGTGCCAGTAGCCCTAGTGGGGGACACTCGAACACTGAAGCTTTCTTT CASSPSGGHSNTEAFF
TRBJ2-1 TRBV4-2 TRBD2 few TGTGCCAGCAGCCAGGCGGGGGGGGGCTCCTACAATGAGCAGTTCTTC CASSQAGGGSYNEQFF
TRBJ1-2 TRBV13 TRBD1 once TGTGCCAGCAGCCCGTTTACAGGGGGAGCTGGCTACACCTTC CASSPFTGGAGYTF
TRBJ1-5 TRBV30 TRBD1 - TGTGCCTGGAGTTACAGGGGGCACCGACGGCCCCAGCATTTT CAWSYRGHRRPQHF
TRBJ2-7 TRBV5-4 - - TGTGCCAGCAGCCCCGCGATGAGGGACTACGAGCAGTACTTC CASSPAMRDYEQYF
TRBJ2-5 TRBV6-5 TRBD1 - TGTGCCAGCAGCTGGACAGGACCCCAAGAGACCCAGTACTTC CASSWTGPQETQYF
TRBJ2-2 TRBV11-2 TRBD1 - TGTGCCAGCAGCCTAGGTGGGGACAGACTGTTTTTT CASSLGGDRLFF
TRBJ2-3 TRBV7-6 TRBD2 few TGTGCCAGCAGTTATCTAGCGGGGGGCCCTCCGTATTTT CASSYLAGGPPYF
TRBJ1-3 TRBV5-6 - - TGTGCCAGCAGCTTCACGGACAGCCCCTCTGGAAACACCATATATTTT CASSFTDSPSGNTIYF
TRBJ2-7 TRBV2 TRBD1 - TGTGCCAGCAGTGCCCAGGGGGCTTCGTACGAGCAGTACTTC CASSAQGASYEQYF
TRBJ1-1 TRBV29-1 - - TGCAGCGGCGACCACAGGGATGCCACTGAAGCTTTCTTT CSGDHRDATEAFF
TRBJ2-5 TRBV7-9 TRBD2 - TGTGCCAGCAGCCCCCTCGGTGCGGGGGGGTCTGTGACCCAGTACTTC CASSPLGAGGSVTQYF
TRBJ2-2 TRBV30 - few TGTGCCTGGAATCGGGGGACCGGGGAGCTGTTTTTT CAWNRGTGELFF
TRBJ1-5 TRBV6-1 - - TGTGCCAGCAGTGAATTTAGTCACTCCGCTACGCCCCAGCATTTT CASSEFSHSATPQHF
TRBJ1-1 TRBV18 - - TGTGCCAGCTCACCAGGTGCAGGTCTGGGCACTGAAGCTTTCTTT CASSPGAGLGTEAFF
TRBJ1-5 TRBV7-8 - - TGTGCCAGCAGCTTAGCGGGGGGAAATCAGCCCCAGCATTTT CASSLAGGNQPQHF
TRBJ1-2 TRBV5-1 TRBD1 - TGCGCCAGCAGCTTGGCCGGCTTTGTCAGTATGTTCAGGAGAGGACAGGGTTTCTATGGCTACACCTTC CASSLAGFVSMFRRGQGFYGYTF
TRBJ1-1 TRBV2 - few TGTGCCAGCAGCGAACTGGCGGCCGTCACTGAAGCTTTCTTT CASSELAAVTEAFF
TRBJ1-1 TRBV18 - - TGTGCCAGCTCACCACCTGCCGGGGTCAACACTGAAGCTTTCTTT CASSPPAGVNTEAFF
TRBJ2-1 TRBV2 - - TGTGCCAGCAATCAGAGGGGGGGGGAGTTCTTC CASNQRGGEFF
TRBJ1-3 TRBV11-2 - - TGTGCCAGCAGCTCAGGTCGAAACACCATATATTTT CASSSGRNTIYF